The T cell receptor (beta chain) under discussion was sequenced for a study of neoadjuvant nivolumab and ipilimumab in lung cancer. Notes on the study in general: Only a small number of samples underwent TCR sequencing.

Germline lookup yields CDR1 MGHRA and CDR2 YSYEKL. CDR3 length: 15 residues. V lost 0 bases, J lost 0 bases, and 8 bases lay in between. Data came from immunoSEQ multiplex PCR; TCRdb stores just in-frame clones and leaves some out. The sample includes over 7,000 clones, over 75% of them seen just once. To note about this clone: Its antigen is not identified.

Here the sequenced sample was tumor tissue, taken after neoadjuvant nivolumab, alone or with ipilimumab, at or shortly before surgery. The clonotype originates from an adult with non-small cell lung cancer. The chain combines TRBV4-1 with TRBJ1-2; D is uncertain. The CDR3 spells CASSQDRDANYGYTF. CDR3 in DNA: TGCGCCAGCAGCCAAGATCGGGATGCTAACTATGGCTACACCTTC.